This T cell receptor beta chain was recovered during a study of T cell repertoires in cytomegalovirus infection. For the study at large: CMV epitopes, recently identified HLA-C-restricted and well-studied HLA-B-restricted, were used. Shared public TCR beta signatures pointed to both CMV infection and a matching HLA type. General study points: Clonotypes of TCR beta that were HLA-C-restricted and CMV-specific dominated the ex vivo response. Pooled public TCR beta family frequency picked out CMV carriers with the relevant HLA.

This clonotype came up once. What it binds is not known. TCRdb called the reads again in MiXCR, with one record for every CDR3 protein. The data show 380,000 or so distinct CDR3 sequences, 34% seen once. Trimming cost V 4 bases and J 4 bases; bases outside gene matches: 9. Germline V gene sequence: CDR1 LGHNA, CDR2 YSLEER. The CDR3 totals 15 residues. The V gene is TRBV4-3, the J gene TRBJ1-2; 7 bases align to TRBD1. The material was cultured PBMCs, obtained from culture after CMV antigen stimulation. This clonotype was sampled from a human donor in good health (CMV status not recorded). Some clones in this sample may be carry-over from other donors' samples. The CDR3 spells CASSPQGGESYGYTF. The CDR3 DNA reads TGCGCCAGCAGCCCCCAAGGGGGCGAGAGCTATGGCTACACCTTC.